A single sample gave rise to the 11 T cell receptor beta chains below, sequenced in a study of T cells in Graves' hyperthyroidism and ophthalmopathy. Amplified regions were TCR beta CDR3 sequences from RNA transcripts. First-round RT-PCR with HTBI primers amplified the TCR CDR3 region. Each CDR3 protein gets one entry after TCRdb re-called the multiplex PCR reads with MiXCR. The table includes 370,000 or so distinct CDR3 sequences, around 14% detected once. Specimen: blood. The source is a woman between 18 and 29 years old with Graves' hyperthyroidism that later progressed to Graves' ophthalmopathy.

The V call is TRBV27, the J call TRBJ1-5; the D gene is possibly TRBD1 (5 bases). In germline, CDR1 is MNHEY, CDR2 SMNVEV (reference sequence). This CDR3 comprises 16 residues. Trimming left V 6 bases short and J 0 bases short, with 15 bases between. The DNA for the CDR3 is TGTGCCAGCAGCCTAAATGGACACGTTAGCAATCAGCCCCAGCATTTT. Its translation: CASSLNGHVSNQPQHF.

V gene TRBV19 combines with J gene TRBJ1-2, with 9 bases that match TRBD1. Trimming at V came to 3 bases and at J to 7 bases, leaving 12 bases not matched to a gene. The CDR3 has 16 residues. Germline V gene data show CDR1 as LNHDA and CDR2 as SQIVND (reference sequence). CDR3 coding DNA: TGTGCCAGTAGTATGGGACAGGGACATCAATTAGGTGGCTACACCTTC. Encoded protein: CASSMGQGHQLGGYTF.

V gene TRBV20-1 combines with J gene TRBJ2-5; 9 nucleotides line up with TRBD1. Trimming cost V 1 base and J 4 bases; bases outside gene matches: 25. This CDR3 region has 21 residues. Per the germline V gene, CDR1 is DFQATT and CDR2 is SNEGSKA (reference sequence). CDR3: CSARGLPRPGQGSGGGETQYF. The CDR3 DNA reads as TGCAGTGCTAGAGGACTACCCCGACCGGGACAGGGAAGCGGTGGTGGAGAGACCCAGTACTTC.

This clonotype showed up many times. This chain joins TRBV5-1 and TRBJ2-2, with D perhaps matching TRBD2 (5 bases). Trimming cost V 4 bases and J 7 bases, with 14 bases left between them. In germline, CDR1 is SGHRS, CDR2 YFSETQ. The CDR3 contains 14 residues. CDR3 region: CASSPRGVGGELFF. The CDR3, as DNA: TGCGCCAGCAGCCCTCGGGGAGTTGGCGGGGAGCTGTTTTTT.

This clonotype showed up many times. The V call is TRBV5-5, the J call TRBJ2-7; 7 bases map to TRBD2. V lost 5 bases, J lost 1 base, and 9 bases stayed unmatched. Germline V lookup: CDR1 SGHKS, CDR2 YYEKEE (reference sequence). The CDR3 extends over 15 amino acids. The CDR3 reads CASSPLAVPSYEQYF. CDR3 nucleotides: TGTGCCAGCAGTCCTCTAGCGGTCCCATCCTACGAGCAGTACTTC.

This sequence joins TRBV20-1 and TRBJ1-6; a possible D gene is TRBD1 (5 bases). CDR3 size: 14 residues. The V end lost 5 bases, the J end lost 5 bases, and 13 bases lay between the germline ends. Germline CDR1 DFQATT, CDR2 SNEGSKA (reference sequence). CDR3 in amino acids: CSAASGTDNSPLHF. The CDR3 bases are TGCAGTGCTGCTTCCGGGACGGATAATTCACCCCTCCACTTT.

This clonotype was observed at least ten times. The J gene is TRBJ2-1, the V gene TRBV2, with 10 nucleotides matching TRBD2. Per germline, CDR1 SNHLY and CDR2 FYNNEI. V shed 8 bases and J 3 bases; nucleotides not matched to a gene: 13. The CDR3 length is 17 residues. The CDR3 DNA reads as TGTGCCAGCGGTCAAAGGGATTGGACTAGCGGCTACAATGAGCAGTTCTTC. Translated, it gives CASGQRDWTSGYNEQFF.

This clonotype was seen repeatedly, ten times or more. DNA for the CDR3: TGTGCCAGCATGGGTACAAATGAAAAACTGTTTTTT. Its protein product is CASMGTNEKLFF. This rearrangement joins TRBV2 to TRBJ1-4, with D hard to call. This CDR3 is built from 12 residues. Germline V gives CDR1 SNHLY, CDR2 FYNNEI. The ends were cut back, 7 bases at V and 5 bases at J, with 8 bases in the middle.

This clonotype was counted between two and nine times. The rearrangement joins TRBV2 to TRBJ2-7, with 8 bases identical to TRBD2. Trimming at V came to 5 bases and at J to 1 base, leaving 13 bases not matched to a gene. The CDR3 has 17 amino acids. The germline gives CDR1 SNHLY, CDR2 FYNNEI. CDR3 amino acids: CASSPSLKRGISYEQYF. The CDR3 nucleotides are TGTGCCAGCAGTCCATCCCTAAAGCGGGGGATTTCCTACGAGCAGTACTTC.

This clonotype was counted ten times or more. The chain carries TRBV6-1 and TRBJ1-1; D gene uncertain. Germline CDR1 and CDR2: MNHNS and SASEGT. CDR3 length: 14 residues. V dropped 4 bases and J dropped 3 bases, with 12 bases sitting between them. CDR3 loop: CASSGRGGDTEAFF. The DNA for the CDR3 is TGTGCCAGCAGTGGCCGGGGAGGAGACACTGAAGCTTTCTTT.

This clonotype was seen more than once but under ten times. The V call is TRBV2, the J call TRBJ1-6; possible D gene TRBD1, 5 bases. The CDR3 has 14 amino acids. The germline CDR1 and CDR2 sequences are SNHLY and FYNNEI. V shed 4 bases and J shed 18 bases, with 22 bases lying between them. CDR3 coding DNA: TGTGCCAGCAGTGCGGGCAGGGACCAGTGGGGCTCCCACTTT. Encoded protein: CASSAGRDQWGSHF.